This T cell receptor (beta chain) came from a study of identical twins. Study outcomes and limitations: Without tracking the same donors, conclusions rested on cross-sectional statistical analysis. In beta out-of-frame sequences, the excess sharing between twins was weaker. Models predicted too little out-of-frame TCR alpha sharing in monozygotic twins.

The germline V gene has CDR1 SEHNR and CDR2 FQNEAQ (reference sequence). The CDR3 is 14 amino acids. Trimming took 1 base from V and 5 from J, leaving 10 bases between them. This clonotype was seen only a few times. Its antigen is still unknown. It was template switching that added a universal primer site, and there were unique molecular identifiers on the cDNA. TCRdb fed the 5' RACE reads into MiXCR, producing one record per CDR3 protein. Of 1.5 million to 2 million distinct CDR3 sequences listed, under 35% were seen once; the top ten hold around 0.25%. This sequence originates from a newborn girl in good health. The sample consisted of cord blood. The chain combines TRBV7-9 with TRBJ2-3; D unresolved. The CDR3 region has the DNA TGTGCCAGCAGCTTAGAAGGTATTGGAGATACGCAGTATTTT. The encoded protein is CASSLEGIGDTQYF. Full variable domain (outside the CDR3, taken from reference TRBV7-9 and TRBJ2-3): DTGVSQNPRHKITKRGQNVTFRCDPISEHNRLYWYRQTLGQGPEFLTYFQNEAQLEKSRLLSDRFSAERPKGSFSTLEIQRTEQGDSAMYLCASSLEGIGDTQYFGPGTRLTVL.